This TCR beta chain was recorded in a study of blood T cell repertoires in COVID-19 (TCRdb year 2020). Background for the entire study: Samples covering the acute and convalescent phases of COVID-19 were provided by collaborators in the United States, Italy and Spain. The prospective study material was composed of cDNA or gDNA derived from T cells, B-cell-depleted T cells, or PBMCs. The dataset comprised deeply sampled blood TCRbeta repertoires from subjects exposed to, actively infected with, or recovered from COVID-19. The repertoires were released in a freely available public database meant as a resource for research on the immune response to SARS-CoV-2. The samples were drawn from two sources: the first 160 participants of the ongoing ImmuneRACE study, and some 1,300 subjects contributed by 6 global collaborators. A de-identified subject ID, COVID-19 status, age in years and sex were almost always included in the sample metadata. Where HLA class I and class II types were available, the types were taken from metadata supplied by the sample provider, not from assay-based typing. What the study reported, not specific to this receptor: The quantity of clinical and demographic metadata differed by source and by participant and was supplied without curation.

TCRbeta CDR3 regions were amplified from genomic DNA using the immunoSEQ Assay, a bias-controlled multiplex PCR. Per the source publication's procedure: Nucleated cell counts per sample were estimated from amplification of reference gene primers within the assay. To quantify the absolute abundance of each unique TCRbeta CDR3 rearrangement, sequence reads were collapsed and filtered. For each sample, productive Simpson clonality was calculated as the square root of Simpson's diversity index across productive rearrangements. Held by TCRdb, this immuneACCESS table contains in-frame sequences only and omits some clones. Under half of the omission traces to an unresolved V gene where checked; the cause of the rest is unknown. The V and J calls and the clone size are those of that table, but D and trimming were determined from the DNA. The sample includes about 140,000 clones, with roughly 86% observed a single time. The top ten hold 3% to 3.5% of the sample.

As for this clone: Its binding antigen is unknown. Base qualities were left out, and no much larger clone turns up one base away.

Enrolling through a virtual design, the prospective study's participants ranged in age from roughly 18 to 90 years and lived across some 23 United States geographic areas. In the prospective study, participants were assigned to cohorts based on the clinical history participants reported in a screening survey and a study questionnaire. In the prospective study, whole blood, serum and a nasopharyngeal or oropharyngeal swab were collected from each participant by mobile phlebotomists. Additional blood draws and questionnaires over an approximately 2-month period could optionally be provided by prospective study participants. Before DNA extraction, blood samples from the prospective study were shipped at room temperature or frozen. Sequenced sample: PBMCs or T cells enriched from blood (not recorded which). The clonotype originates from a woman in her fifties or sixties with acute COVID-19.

The CDR3 region: CASSGAGLAGGGEQYF. In nucleotide form, the sequence is TGTGCCAGTAGTGGAGCGGGACTAGCGGGAGGTGGCGAGCAGTACTTC. The chain is assembled from TRBV19 and TRBJ2-7, with 15 central nucleotides matching TRBD2. Reading from cysteine to phenylalanine, the CDR3 counts 16 amino acids. The kept DNA is CDR3 alone, 48 bases in frame from the first base. Looking up the germline V gene (reference sequence) yields CDR1 LNHDA and CDR2 SQIVND. V loses 5 bases at its end and J loses 6 bases; junction bases beyond the gene matches: 8.